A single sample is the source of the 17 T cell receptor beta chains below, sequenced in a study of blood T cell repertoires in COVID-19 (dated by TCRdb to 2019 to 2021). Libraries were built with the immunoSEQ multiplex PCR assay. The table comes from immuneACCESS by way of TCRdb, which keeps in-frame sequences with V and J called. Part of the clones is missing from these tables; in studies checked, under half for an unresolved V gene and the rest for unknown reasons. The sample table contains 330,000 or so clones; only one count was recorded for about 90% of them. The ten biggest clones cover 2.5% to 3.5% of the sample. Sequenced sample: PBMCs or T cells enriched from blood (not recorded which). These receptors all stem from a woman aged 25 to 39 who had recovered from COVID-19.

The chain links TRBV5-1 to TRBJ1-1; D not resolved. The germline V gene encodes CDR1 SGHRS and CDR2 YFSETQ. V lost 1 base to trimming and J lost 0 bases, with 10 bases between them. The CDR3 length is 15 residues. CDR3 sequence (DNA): TGCGCCAGCAGCTTGAACCCAGTTATGAACACTGAAGCTTTCTTT. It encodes CASSLNPVMNTEAFF.

CDR3 in amino acids: CASSVRGGHYGYTF. DNA for the CDR3: TGTGCCAGCAGCGTAAGGGGGGGCCACTATGGCTACACCTTC. J is TRBJ1-2 and V is TRBV28, with D possibly being TRBD1 (6 bases). The CDR3 is made up of 14 amino acids. Germline V gene data show CDR1 as MDHEN and CDR2 as SYDVKM. V was cut by 6 bases and J by 3 bases, with 14 bases left in between.

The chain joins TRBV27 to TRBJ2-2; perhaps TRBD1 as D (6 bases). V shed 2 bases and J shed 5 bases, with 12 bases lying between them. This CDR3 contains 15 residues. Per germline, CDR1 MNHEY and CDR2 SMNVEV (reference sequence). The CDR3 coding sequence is TGTGCCAGCAGTTTACAACAGGGCGGTACCGGGGAGCTGTTTTTT. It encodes CASSLQQGGTGELFF.

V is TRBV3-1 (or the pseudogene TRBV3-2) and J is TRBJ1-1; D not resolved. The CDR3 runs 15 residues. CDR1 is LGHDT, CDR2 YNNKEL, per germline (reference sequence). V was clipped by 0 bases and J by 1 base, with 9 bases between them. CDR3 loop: CASSQDNGENTEAFF. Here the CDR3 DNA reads TGTGCCAGCAGCCAAGACAACGGGGAGAACACTGAAGCTTTCTTT.

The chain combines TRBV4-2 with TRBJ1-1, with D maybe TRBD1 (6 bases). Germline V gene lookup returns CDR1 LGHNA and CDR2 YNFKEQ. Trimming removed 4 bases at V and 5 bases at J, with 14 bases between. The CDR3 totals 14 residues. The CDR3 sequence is CASSPRGGLTEAFF. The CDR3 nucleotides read TGTGCCAGCAGCCCCCGGGGGGGGCTAACTGAAGCTTTCTTT.

The CDR3 loop reads CASSEWQNTDTQYF. CDR3 DNA: TGCGCCAGCAGTGAGTGGCAGAACACAGATACGCAGTATTTT. This sequence joins TRBV10-2 and TRBJ2-3; D call uncertain. The CDR3 is made up of 14 amino acids. V was pared by 1 base and J by 2 bases, with 7 bases between. Per germline, CDR1 WSHSY and CDR2 SAAADI.

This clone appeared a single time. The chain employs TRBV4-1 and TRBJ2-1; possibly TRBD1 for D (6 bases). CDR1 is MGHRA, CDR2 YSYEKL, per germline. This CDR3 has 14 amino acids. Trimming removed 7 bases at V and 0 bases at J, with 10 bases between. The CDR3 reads CASTRGSSYNEQFF. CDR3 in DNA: TGCGCCAGCACGAGGGGGAGCTCCTACAATGAGCAGTTCTTC.

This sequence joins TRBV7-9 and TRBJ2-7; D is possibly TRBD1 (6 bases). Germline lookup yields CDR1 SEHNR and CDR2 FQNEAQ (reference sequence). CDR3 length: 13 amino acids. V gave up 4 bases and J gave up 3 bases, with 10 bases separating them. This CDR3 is CASSSGQIYEQYF. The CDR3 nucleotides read TGTGCCAGCAGCTCAGGACAGATCTACGAGCAGTACTTC.

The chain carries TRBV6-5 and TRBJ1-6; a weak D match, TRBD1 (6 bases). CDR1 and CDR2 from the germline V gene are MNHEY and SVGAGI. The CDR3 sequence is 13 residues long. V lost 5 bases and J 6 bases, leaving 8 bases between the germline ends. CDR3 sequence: CASSTRGNSPLHF. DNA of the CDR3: TGTGCCAGCAGTACCAGGGGTAATTCACCCCTCCACTTT.

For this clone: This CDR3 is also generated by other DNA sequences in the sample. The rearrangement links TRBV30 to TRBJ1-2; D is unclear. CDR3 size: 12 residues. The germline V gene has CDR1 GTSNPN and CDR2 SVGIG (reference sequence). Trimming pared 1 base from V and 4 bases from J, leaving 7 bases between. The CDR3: CAWSGGAYGYTF. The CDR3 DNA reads TGTGCCTGGAGTGGAGGCGCCTATGGCTACACCTTC.

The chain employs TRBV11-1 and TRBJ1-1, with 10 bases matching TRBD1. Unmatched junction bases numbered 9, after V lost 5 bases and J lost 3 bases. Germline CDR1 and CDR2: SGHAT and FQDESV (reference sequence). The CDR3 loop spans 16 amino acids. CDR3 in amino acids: CASSDGQGELDTEAFF. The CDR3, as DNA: TGTGCCAGCAGCGACGGACAGGGGGAGTTGGACACTGAAGCTTTCTTT.

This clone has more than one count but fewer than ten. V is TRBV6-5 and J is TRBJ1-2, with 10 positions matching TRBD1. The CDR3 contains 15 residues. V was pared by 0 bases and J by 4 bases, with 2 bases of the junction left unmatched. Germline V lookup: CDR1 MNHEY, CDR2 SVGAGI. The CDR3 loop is CASSYSDRGAYGYTF. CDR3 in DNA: TGTGCCAGCAGTTACTCGGACAGGGGGGCCTATGGCTACACCTTC.

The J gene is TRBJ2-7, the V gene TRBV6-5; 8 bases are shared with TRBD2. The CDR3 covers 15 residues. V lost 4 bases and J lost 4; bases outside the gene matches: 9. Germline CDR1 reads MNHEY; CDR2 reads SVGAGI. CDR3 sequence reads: CASSFRLAGLYEQYF. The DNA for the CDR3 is TGTGCCAGCAGTTTTAGGTTAGCGGGACTATACGAGCAGTACTTC.

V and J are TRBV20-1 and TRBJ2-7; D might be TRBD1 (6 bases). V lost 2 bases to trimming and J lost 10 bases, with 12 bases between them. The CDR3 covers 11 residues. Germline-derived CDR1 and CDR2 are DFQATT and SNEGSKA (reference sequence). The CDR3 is CSARRQAEQYF. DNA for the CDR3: TGCAGTGCTAGAAGACAGGCCGAACAGTACTTC.

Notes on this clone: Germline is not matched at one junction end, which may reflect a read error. CDR3 bases: TGTGCTAGCAGCTTAGCGCGGGGGGCCTACGAGCAGTACTTC. This encodes CASSLARGAYEQYF. V is TRBV7-7 and J is TRBJ2-7, with 8 bases aligning to TRBD2. CDR1 SSHAT and CDR2 FNYEAQ come from the germline V gene (reference sequence). The CDR3 is 14 amino acids.

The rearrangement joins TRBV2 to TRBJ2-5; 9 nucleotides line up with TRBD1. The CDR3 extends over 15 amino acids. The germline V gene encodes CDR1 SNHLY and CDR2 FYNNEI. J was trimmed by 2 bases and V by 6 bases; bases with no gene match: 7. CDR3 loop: CASRAGQGNQETQYF. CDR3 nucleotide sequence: TGTGCCAGCAGGGCGGGACAGGGAAATCAAGAGACCCAGTACTTC.

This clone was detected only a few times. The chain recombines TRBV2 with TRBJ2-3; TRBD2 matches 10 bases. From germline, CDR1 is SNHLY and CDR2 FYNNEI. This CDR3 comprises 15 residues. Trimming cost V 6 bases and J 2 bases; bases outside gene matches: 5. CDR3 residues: CASRITSGVTDTQYF. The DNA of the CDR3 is TGTGCCAGCAGGATTACTAGCGGGGTCACAGATACGCAGTATTTT.